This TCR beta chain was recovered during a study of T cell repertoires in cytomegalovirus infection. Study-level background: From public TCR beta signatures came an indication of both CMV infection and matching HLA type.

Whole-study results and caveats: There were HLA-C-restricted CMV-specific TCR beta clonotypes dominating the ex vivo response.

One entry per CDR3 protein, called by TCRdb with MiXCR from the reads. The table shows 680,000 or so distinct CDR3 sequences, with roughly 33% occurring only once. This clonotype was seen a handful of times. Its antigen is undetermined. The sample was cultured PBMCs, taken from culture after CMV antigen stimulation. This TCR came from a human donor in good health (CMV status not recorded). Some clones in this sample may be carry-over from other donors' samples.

CDR3 nucleotide sequence: TGTGCCAGCAGCTACGCGGGACAGGTTGGCAATCAGCCCCAGCATTTT. Protein sequence: CASSYAGQVGNQPQHF. The V and J genes are TRBV27 and TRBJ1-5; 8 bases line up with TRBD1. Germline V gene sequence: CDR1 MNHEY, CDR2 SMNVEV (reference sequence). The CDR3 contains 16 residues. After removal of 6 bases from V and 2 bases from J, the junction contained 9 bases not matched to a gene.